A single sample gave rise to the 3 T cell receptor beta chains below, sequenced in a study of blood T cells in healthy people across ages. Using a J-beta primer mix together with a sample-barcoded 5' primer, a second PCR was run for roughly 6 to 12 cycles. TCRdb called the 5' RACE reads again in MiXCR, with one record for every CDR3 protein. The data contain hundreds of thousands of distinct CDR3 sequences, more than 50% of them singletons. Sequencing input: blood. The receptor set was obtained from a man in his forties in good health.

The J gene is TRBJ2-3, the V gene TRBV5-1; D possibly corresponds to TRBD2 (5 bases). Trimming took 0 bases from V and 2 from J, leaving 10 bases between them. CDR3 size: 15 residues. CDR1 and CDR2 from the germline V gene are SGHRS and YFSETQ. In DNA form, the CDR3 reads TGCGCCAGCAGCTTGGAGAGCGGTTTCACAGATACGCAGTATTTT. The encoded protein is CASSLESGFTDTQYF. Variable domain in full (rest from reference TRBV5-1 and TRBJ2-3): KAGVTQTPRYLIKTRGQQVTLSCSPISGHRSVSWYQQTPGQGLQFLFEYFSETQRNKGNFPGRFSGRQFSNSRSEMNVSTLELGDSALYLCASSLESGFTDTQYFGPGTRLTVL.

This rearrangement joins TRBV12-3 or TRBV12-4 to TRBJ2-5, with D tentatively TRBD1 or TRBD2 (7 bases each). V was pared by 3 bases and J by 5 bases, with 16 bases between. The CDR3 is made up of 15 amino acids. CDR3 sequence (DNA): TGTGCCAGCAGTTTGCAGGGGGGGGCGCAGGAGACCCAGTACTTC. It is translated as CASSLQGGAQETQYF.

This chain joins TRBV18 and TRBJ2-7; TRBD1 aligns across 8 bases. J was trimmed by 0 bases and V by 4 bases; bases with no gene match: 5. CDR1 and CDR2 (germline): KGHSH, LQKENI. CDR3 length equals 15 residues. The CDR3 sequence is CASSRGQGFSYEQYF. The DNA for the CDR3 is TGTGCCAGCTCACGCGGACAGGGATTCTCCTACGAGCAGTACTTC.